This T cell receptor beta chain comes out of a study of control samples from healthy donors and cancer patients. Repertoires were generated with immunoSEQ multiplex PCR, while TCRdb's copy carries only in-frame clones and drops some. This sample has approximately 190,000 clones, with approximately 90% found just once. The clonotype originates from a man aged 25 to 40 in good health. The sequencing input was blood.

The CDR3 nucleotides are TGTGCCAGCAGCCCGGCGGTAGGCGTCCGCAATGAGCAGTTCTTC. It codes for CASSPAVGVRNEQFF. The V gene is TRBV7-9, the J gene TRBJ2-1, with D unresolved. This CDR3 comprises 15 residues. V was shortened by 5 bases and J by 6 bases, with 17 bases between the two germline ends. Germline assignment: CDR1 SEHNR and CDR2 FQNEAQ (reference sequence).